What follows are 16 T cell receptor beta chains derived from one specimen sequenced in a study of T cell responses to AZD1222 COVID-19 vaccine. Data came from immunoSEQ multiplex PCR; TCRdb stores just in-frame clones and leaves some out. The table includes about 110,000 clones, around 90% detected once. Material: peripheral blood, obtained 28 days after the second AZD1222 dose. Source of these receptors: an adult who received the AZD1222 COVID-19 vaccine.

J is TRBJ1-5 and V is TRBV2; TRBD1 matches at 8 bases. This CDR3 is 15 amino acids long. The V gene's germline CDR1 is SNHLY and CDR2 FYNNEI. V gave up 3 bases and J gave up 6 bases; unmatched junction bases: 7. The CDR3 DNA sequence: TGTGCCAGCAGTGAGGGACAGGTTAAAAGTCAGCCCCAGCATTTT. It codes for CASSEGQVKSQPQHF.

The genes are TRBV20-1 and TRBJ2-1; 7 nucleotides agree with TRBD2. V shed 5 bases, J shed 11 bases, and the junction held 3 bases outside the gene matches. This CDR3 has 10 residues. Looked up from germline, CDR1 is DFQATT and CDR2 is SNEGSKA (reference sequence). This CDR3 reads CSAPSGKQFF. The CDR3 DNA reads as TGCAGTGCTCCTAGCGGTAAGCAGTTCTTC.

V is TRBV30 and J is TRBJ2-2, with D unclear. V lost 3 bases and J lost 6, with 11 bases in between. The CDR3 has 13 amino acids. Per germline, CDR1 GTSNPN and CDR2 SVGIG (reference sequence). The CDR3 nucleotides are TGTGCCTGGAGACGAACCGAATCCGGGGAGCTGTTTTTT. Translated: CAWRRTESGELFF.

This sequence joins TRBV6-5 and TRBJ1-4, with D maybe TRBD1 (6 bases). This CDR3 comprises 14 residues. Germline CDR1 reads MNHEY; CDR2 reads SVGAGI. V lost 8 bases to trimming and J lost 6 bases, with 16 bases between them. The CDR3 nucleotides read TGTGCCAGCCGACCATGGAACAGGGATGAAAAACTGTTTTTT. Translating gives CASRPWNRDEKLFF.

The rearrangement links TRBV10-1 to TRBJ2-3, with 9 bases aligning to TRBD1. V lost 8 bases to trimming and J lost 1 base; unmatched junction nucleotides: 13. Germline CDR1 WNHNN, CDR2 SYGVQD (reference sequence). CDR3 length: 17 residues. CDR3 DNA: TGCGCCAGCTCCCTCAGGACAGGGGAAGGTGGCACAGATACGCAGTATTTT. It encodes CASSLRTGEGGTDTQYF.

The chain joins TRBV6-4 to TRBJ2-2; D possibly matches TRBD1 or TRBD2 (5 bases each). Germline CDR1 is MRHNA and CDR2 is SNTAGT. Trimming took off 5 bases at V and 1 base at J, with 11 bases between the two ends. The CDR3 totals 15 residues. The CDR3 DNA is TGTGCCAGCAGTCCGGGGACGGAGAACACCGGGGAGCTGTTTTTT. It translates to CASSPGTENTGELFF.

This clone showed up just once. This sequence joins TRBV5-1 and TRBJ1-1; D is undetermined. The V end lost 2 bases, the J end lost 3 bases, and 14 bases lay between the germline ends. CDR1 is SGHRS, CDR2 YFSETQ, per germline. There are 15 residues in the CDR3. This CDR3 reads CASSFIRAGDTEAFF. The DNA for the CDR3 is TGCGCCAGCAGCTTCATCCGGGCGGGAGACACTGAAGCTTTCTTT.

The V call is TRBV27, the J call TRBJ1-5, with D perhaps matching TRBD1 (5 bases). The V end lost 8 bases, the J end lost 7 bases, and 12 bases lay between the germline ends. The CDR3 is made up of 12 amino acids. Germline V gives CDR1 MNHEY, CDR2 SMNVEV (reference sequence). This CDR3 reads CASLRGTQPQHF. The CDR3 DNA reads as TGTGCCAGCCTCCGGGGCACCCAGCCCCAGCATTTT.

The chain is built from TRBV11-2 and TRBJ1-6; D is undetermined. Germline loops: CDR1 SGHAT, CDR2 FQNNGV. CDR3 length: 16 amino acids. Trimming shortened V by 0 bases and J by 10 bases, and 16 bases separated the two germline ends. The CDR3 region has the DNA TGTGCCAGCAGCTTAGATACGGGAAGGAGGAGCTCACCCCTCCACTTT. Translated: CASSLDTGRRSSPLHF.

The chain recombines TRBV5-1 with TRBJ2-5; 10 nucleotides agree with TRBD2. V was pared by 0 bases and J by 4 bases, with 3 bases of the junction left unmatched. The CDR3 totals 15 residues. CDR1 SGHRS and CDR2 YFSETQ come from the germline V gene. In DNA form, the CDR3 reads TGCGCCAGCAGCTTGGGTAGCGGGGGGTCAGAGACCCAGTACTTC. Its translation is CASSLGSGGSETQYF.

This chain connects TRBV28 to TRBJ2-5; TRBD2 aligns across 9 bases. Germline CDR1 MDHEN, CDR2 SYDVKM. The CDR3 extends over 21 amino acids. After removal of 1 base from V and 1 base from J, the junction contained 19 bases not matched to a gene. CDR3 nucleotide sequence: TGTGCCAGCAGTTTATTCGGGCTAGCGGGACACATGGGAAAGGTCCAAGAGACCCAGTACTTC. Translated: CASSLFGLAGHMGKVQETQYF.

This chain links TRBV2 with TRBJ1-2; D gene uncertain. Germline values: CDR1 SNHLY, CDR2 FYNNEI. V was cut by 6 bases and J by 1 base, with 18 bases left in between. CDR3 length equals 16 residues. CDR3 region: CASSRIPRASNYGYTF. The CDR3 DNA follows: TGTGCCAGCAGCCGAATTCCCCGGGCCAGTAACTATGGCTACACCTTC.

This chain uses TRBV6-4 with TRBJ2-2; 10 positions match TRBD2. CDR1 is MRHNA, CDR2 SNTAGT, per germline. This CDR3 spans 15 amino acids. Unmatched junction bases numbered 0, after V lost 4 bases and J lost 1 base. The CDR3 loop reads CASSGTSGNTGELFF. The CDR3 bases are TGTGCCAGCAGTGGGACTAGCGGGAACACCGGGGAGCTGTTTTTT.

CDR3 protein: CAISGGQRYGYTF. DNA of the CDR3: TGTGCCATCAGTGGAGGGCAGAGGTATGGCTACACCTTC. The chain joins TRBV10-3 to TRBJ1-2; no clear D gene. CDR3 length equals 13 residues. CDR1 is ENHRY and CDR2 is SYGVKD in the germline V gene. V gave up 4 bases and J gave up 5 bases, with 11 bases separating them.

This clone was observed once. The chain uses TRBV2 and TRBJ1-2; no definite D call. The CDR3 is 15 amino acids. V lost 0 bases, J lost 7 bases, and 15 bases lay in between. Germline CDR1 reads SNHLY; CDR2 reads FYNNEI. In DNA, the CDR3 is TGTGCCAGCAGTGAAGCTCGGGATACTTCGAGTGGCTACACCTTC. Its protein is CASSEARDTSSGYTF.

The rearrangement uses TRBV6-5 and TRBJ2-3; TRBD2 aligns across 9 bases. The J segment lost 4 bases and the V segment lost 5 bases, leaving 4 bases of the junction unmatched. The length of the CDR3 is 14 residues. Germline CDR1 MNHEY, CDR2 SVGAGI. The CDR3 here is CASSPGTSPDTQYF. The CDR3 DNA follows: TGTGCCAGCAGTCCCGGGACTAGCCCAGATACGCAGTATTTT.